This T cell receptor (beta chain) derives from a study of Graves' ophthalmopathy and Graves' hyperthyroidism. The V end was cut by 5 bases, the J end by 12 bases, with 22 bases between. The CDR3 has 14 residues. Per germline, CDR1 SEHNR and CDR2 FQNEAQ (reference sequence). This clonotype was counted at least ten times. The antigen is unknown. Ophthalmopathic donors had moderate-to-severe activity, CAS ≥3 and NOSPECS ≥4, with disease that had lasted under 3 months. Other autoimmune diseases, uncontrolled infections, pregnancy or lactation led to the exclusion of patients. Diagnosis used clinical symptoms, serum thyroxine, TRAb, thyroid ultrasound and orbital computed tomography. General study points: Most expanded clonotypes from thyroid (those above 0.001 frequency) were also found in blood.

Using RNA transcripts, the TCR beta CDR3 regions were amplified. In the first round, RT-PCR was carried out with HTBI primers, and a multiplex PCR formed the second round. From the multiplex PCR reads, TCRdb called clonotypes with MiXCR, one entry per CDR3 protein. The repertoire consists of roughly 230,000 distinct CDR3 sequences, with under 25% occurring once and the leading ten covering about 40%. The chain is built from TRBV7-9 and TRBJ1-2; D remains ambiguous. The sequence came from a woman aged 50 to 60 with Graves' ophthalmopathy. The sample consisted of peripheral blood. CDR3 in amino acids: CASSHLTVPRRDTF. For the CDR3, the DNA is TGTGCCAGCAGCCACTTGACGGTCCCCCGGAGAGACACCTTC.